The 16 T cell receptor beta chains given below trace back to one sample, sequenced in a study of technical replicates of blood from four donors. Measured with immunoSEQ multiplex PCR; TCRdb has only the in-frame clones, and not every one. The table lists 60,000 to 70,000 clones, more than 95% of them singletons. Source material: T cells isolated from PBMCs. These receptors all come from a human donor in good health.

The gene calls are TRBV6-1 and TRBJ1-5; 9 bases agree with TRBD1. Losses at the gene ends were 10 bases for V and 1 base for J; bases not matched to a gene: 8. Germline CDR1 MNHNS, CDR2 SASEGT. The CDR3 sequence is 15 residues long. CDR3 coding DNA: TGTGCCACCATTCGACAGGGGGAAAGCAATCAGCCCCAGCATTTT. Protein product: CATIRQGESNQPQHF.

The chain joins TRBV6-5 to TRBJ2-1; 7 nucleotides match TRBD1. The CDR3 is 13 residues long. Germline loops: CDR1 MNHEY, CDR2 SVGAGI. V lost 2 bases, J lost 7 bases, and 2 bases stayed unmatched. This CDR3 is CASSYQQGNEQFF. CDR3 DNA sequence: TGTGCCAGCAGTTACCAACAGGGGAATGAGCAGTTCTTC.

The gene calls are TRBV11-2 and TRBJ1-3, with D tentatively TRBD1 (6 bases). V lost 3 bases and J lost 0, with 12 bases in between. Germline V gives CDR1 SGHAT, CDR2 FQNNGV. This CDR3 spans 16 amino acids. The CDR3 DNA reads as TGTGCCAGCAGCTTTCCTCAAGGGGGCTCTGGAAACACCATATATTTT. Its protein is CASSFPQGGSGNTIYF.

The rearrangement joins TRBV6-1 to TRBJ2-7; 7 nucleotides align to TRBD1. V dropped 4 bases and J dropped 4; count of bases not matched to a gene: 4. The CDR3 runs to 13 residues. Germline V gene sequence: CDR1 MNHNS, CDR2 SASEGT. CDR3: CASSGTGTYEQYF. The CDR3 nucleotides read TGTGCCAGCAGTGGGACAGGTACTTACGAGCAGTACTTC.

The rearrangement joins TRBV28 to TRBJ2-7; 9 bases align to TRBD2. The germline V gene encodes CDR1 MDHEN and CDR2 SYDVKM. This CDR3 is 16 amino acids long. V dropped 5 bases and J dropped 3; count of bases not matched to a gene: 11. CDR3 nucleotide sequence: TGTGCCAGCAGTCCGACCCAAAATAGCGGGGGCTACGAGCAGTACTTC. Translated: CASSPTQNSGGYEQYF.

The chain's CDR3 is CASSPSDMSEKLFF. The CDR3 bases are TGTGCCAGCAGCCCGTCAGACATGAGTGAAAAACTGTTTTTT. The genes are TRBV5-4 and TRBJ1-4; no definite D call. V was shortened by 4 bases and J by 7 bases, with 14 bases between the two germline ends. CDR1 is SGHNT, CDR2 YYREEE, per germline (reference sequence). The CDR3 is 14 residues long. The variable domain in full, completed from reference TRBV5-4 and TRBJ1-4, reads ETGVTQSPTHLIKTRGQQVTLRCSSQSGHNTVSWYQQALGQGPQFIFQYYREEENGRGNFPPRFSGLQFPNYSSELNVNALELDDSALYLCASSPSDMSEKLFFGSGTQLSVL.

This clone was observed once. CDR3 protein: CSVEDGDRRKREYF. DNA for the CDR3: TGCAGCGTTGAAGATGGGGACAGGAGAAAGAGAGAGTACTTC. The chain joins TRBV29-1 to TRBJ2-5; 8 positions match TRBD1. Germline CDR1 and CDR2: SQVTM and ANQGSEA. This CDR3 is 14 amino acids long. The V segment lost 0 bases and the J segment 12 bases; nucleotides outside the gene matches: 12.

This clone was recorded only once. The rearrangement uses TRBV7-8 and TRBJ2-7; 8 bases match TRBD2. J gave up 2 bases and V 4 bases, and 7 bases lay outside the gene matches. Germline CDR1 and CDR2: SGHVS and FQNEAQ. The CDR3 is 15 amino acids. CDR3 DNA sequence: TGTGCCAGCAGCTCGGGGGGGGACGCTGCCTACGAGCAGTACTTC. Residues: CASSSGGDAAYEQYF.

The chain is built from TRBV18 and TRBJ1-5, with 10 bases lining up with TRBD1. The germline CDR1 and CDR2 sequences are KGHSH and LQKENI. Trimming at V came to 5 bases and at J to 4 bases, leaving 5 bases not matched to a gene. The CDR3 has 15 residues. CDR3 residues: CASSGGQGVNQPQHF. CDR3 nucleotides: TGTGCCAGCTCAGGAGGACAGGGGGTAAATCAGCCCCAGCATTTT. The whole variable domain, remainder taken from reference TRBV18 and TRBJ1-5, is NAGVMQNPRHLVRRRGQEARLRCSPMKGHSHVYWYRQLPEEGLKFMVYLQKENIIDESGMPKERFSAEFPKEGPSILRIQQVVRGDSAAYFCASSGGQGVNQPQHFGDGTRLSIL.

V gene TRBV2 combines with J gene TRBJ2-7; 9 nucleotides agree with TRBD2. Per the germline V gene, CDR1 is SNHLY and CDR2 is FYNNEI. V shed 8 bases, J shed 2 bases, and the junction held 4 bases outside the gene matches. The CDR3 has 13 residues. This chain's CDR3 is CASASGGTYEQYF. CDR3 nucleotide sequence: TGTGCCAGCGCAAGCGGGGGGACCTACGAGCAGTACTTC.

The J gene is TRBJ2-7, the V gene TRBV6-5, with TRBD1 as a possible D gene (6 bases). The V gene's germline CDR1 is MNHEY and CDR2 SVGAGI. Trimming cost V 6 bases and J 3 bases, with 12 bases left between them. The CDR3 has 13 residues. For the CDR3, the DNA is TGTGCCAGCAGAAGACAGGCCCGCTACGAGCAGTACTTC. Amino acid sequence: CASRRQARYEQYF.

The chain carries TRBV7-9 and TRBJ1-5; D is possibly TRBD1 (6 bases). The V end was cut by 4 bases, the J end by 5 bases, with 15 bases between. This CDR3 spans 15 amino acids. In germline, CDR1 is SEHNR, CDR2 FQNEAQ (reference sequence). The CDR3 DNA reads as TGTGCCAGCAGCTACACCGGGGGGCCGTATCAGCCCCAGCATTTT. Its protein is CASSYTGGPYQPQHF.

CDR3 DNA sequence: TGTGCCAGCAGCCCGTCAGGGAGGGGGAACACTGAAGCTTTCTTT. The encoded protein is CASSPSGRGNTEAFF. The chain links TRBV7-8 to TRBJ1-1; the D gene is possibly TRBD1 (5 bases). Trimming removed 5 bases at V and 1 base at J, with 14 bases between. This CDR3 region has 15 residues. From germline, CDR1 is SGHVS and CDR2 FQNEAQ. Combining the CDR3 with reference TRBV7-8 and TRBJ1-1 gives the whole variable domain GAGVSQSPRYKVAKRGQDVALRCDPISGHVSLFWYQQALGQGPEFLTYFQNEAQLDKSGLPSDRFFAERPEGSVSTLKIQRTQQEDSAVYLCASSPSGRGNTEAFFGQGTRLTVV.

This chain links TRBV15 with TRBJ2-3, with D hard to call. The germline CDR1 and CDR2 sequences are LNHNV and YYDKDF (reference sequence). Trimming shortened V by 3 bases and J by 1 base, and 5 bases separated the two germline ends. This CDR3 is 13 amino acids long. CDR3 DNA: TGTGCCACCAGCAGGCCGGGCACAGATACGCAGTATTTT. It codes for CATSRPGTDTQYF.

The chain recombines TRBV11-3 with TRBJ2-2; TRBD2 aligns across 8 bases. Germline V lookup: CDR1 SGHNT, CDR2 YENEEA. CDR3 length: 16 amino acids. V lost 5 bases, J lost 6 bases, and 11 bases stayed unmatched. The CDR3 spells CASSPWTSINPGELFF. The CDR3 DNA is TGTGCCAGCAGCCCCTGGACTAGCATTAACCCCGGGGAGCTGTTTTTT.

The CDR3 DNA is TGTGCCAGCAGCTTGGGAGCTTCTGGAAACACCATATATTTT. Encoded protein: CASSLGASGNTIYF. The genes are TRBV5-5 and TRBJ1-3; D not resolved. The V gene lost 0 bases and the J gene lost 1 base, with 5 bases spanning the gap. Germline CDR1 and CDR2: SGHKS and YYEKEE (reference sequence). The CDR3 spans 14 residues.